Each of the 20 T cell receptor beta chains below was sequenced from the same sample in a study of T cells after yellow fever vaccination. MiXCR was run by TCRdb on the 5' RACE reads, yielding one entry per CDR3 protein. The sample lists hundreds of thousands of distinct CDR3 sequences; approximately 12% were seen once. Sequenced material: PBMCs, taken on the day of the yellow fever booster vaccination. Receptors originate from a young man who received the YFV17D yellow fever vaccine.

This clonotype was observed a handful of times. The chain links TRBV19 to TRBJ2-3, with D perhaps matching TRBD2 (6 bases). V was trimmed by 6 bases and J by 0 bases, leaving 10 bases between them. The CDR3 is made up of 14 amino acids. Germline V gene lookup returns CDR1 LNHDA and CDR2 SQIVND (reference sequence). In DNA form, the CDR3 reads TGTGCCAGTAGCCGACTAGGCAGCACAGATACGCAGTATTTT. It yields the protein CASSRLGSTDTQYF.

This chain links TRBV19 with TRBJ2-5, with 9 bases that match TRBD2. Losses at the gene ends were 7 bases for V and 3 bases for J; bases not matched to a gene: 3. CDR1 and CDR2 from the germline V gene are LNHDA and SQIVND (reference sequence). This CDR3 is built from 13 residues. The CDR3 sequence: CASTPSGEETQYF. The DNA for the CDR3 is TGTGCCAGTACCCCTAGCGGGGAAGAGACCCAGTACTTC.

The table lists this clonotype with a few counts. The rearrangement joins TRBV5-1 to TRBJ1-6; no clear D. With 0 bases removed from V and 9 bases from J, the gap between germline ends came to 10 bases. The germline V gene has CDR1 SGHRS and CDR2 YFSETQ. The CDR3 is 14 residues long. CDR3 sequence reads: CASSLARQPSPLHF. The CDR3 DNA sequence: TGCGCCAGCAGCTTGGCCCGGCAGCCTTCACCCCTCCACTTT.

The V gene is TRBV5-1, the J gene TRBJ2-7; the match to TRBD1 covers 7 bases. Trimming at V came to 4 bases and at J to 5 bases, leaving 15 bases not matched to a gene. The V gene's germline CDR1 is SGHRS and CDR2 YFSETQ. This CDR3 comprises 16 residues. This CDR3 reads CASSPPTEGARDEQYF. The CDR3 region has the DNA TGCGCCAGCAGCCCTCCTACTGAGGGGGCGCGGGACGAGCAGTACTTC. Full variable domain (outside the CDR3, taken from reference TRBV5-1 and TRBJ2-7): KAGVTQTPRYLIKTRGQQVTLSCSPISGHRSVSWYQQTPGQGLQFLFEYFSETQRNKGNFPGRFSGRQFSNSRSEMNVSTLELGDSALYLCASSPPTEGARDEQYFGPGTRLTVT.

A remark on this clonotype: One end of the junction is discordant with germline, which a read error may explain. The chain carries TRBV28 and TRBJ2-7, with D uncertain. This CDR3 has 15 residues. Germline-derived CDR1 and CDR2 are MDHEN and SYDVKM. The CDR3 DNA follows: TGTGCCAGCAGTACGGCGGAGAGCCTCTCCAACGAGCAGTACTTC. Protein: CASSTAESLSNEQYF.

Only a few counts were recorded for this clonotype. The chain employs TRBV7-3 and TRBJ2-5; TRBD1 aligns across 11 bases. The CDR3 loop spans 15 amino acids. V was clipped by 4 bases and J by 1 base; unmatched bases: 2. Per the germline V gene, CDR1 is SGHTA and CDR2 is FQGTGA. Here the CDR3 DNA reads TGTGCCAGCAGCTCCGGGACAGGGGGCCAAGAGACCCAGTACTTC. Translation: CASSSGTGGQETQYF.

This clonotype was found many times. The chain has TRBV7-2 and TRBJ2-7; 7 positions agree with TRBD2. V lost 5 bases and J lost 4; bases outside the gene matches: 5. The CDR3 covers 13 residues. Germline values: CDR1 SGHTA, CDR2 FQGNSA. CDR3 nucleotides: TGTGCCAGCAGCGGAGCGGGGCTTTACGAGCAGTACTTC. It codes for CASSGAGLYEQYF.

The sample holds a few counts of this clonotype. The chain couples TRBV5-1 to TRBJ2-3; no clear D. This CDR3 is 14 amino acids long. V was trimmed by 0 bases and J by 3 bases, leaving 8 bases between them. CDR1 SGHRS and CDR2 YFSETQ come from the germline V gene. The CDR3 loop reads CASSLAQPTDTQYF. The CDR3 region has the DNA TGCGCCAGCAGCTTGGCCCAACCGACAGATACGCAGTATTTT.

This clonotype was observed a handful of times. V is TRBV12-3 or TRBV12-4 and J is TRBJ1-5, with TRBD1 identical over 9 bases. The CDR3 is 15 amino acids. The J segment lost 7 bases and the V segment lost 1 base, leaving 5 bases of the junction unmatched. The CDR3 bases are TGTGCCAGCAGTTTAGACAGGGGGCAATACCAGCCCCAGCATTTT. Protein sequence: CASSLDRGQYQPQHF.

This clonotype was observed a few times. The chain carries TRBV6-5 and TRBJ2-3, with D hard to call. Trimming removed 6 bases at V and 4 bases at J, with 8 bases between. Germline-derived CDR1 and CDR2 are MNHEY and SVGAGI. The CDR3 is 12 amino acids. The CDR3 sequence: CASSHFPDTQYF. The DNA of the CDR3 is TGTGCCAGCAGCCACTTCCCAGATACGCAGTATTTT.

The V and J genes are TRBV7-9 and TRBJ1-4; D not resolved. The CDR3 loop spans 14 amino acids. The germline gives CDR1 SEHNR, CDR2 FQNEAQ (reference sequence). Trimming removed 5 bases from V and 6 bases from J, with 13 bases in between. The CDR3 reads CASSAREGHEKLFF. The DNA of the CDR3 is TGTGCCAGCAGCGCGAGGGAAGGGCATGAAAAACTGTTTTTT.

The table lists this clonotype with many counts. The chain carries TRBV29-1 and TRBJ2-7, with D possibly matching TRBD1 (6 bases). The germline V gene encodes CDR1 SQVTM and CDR2 ANQGSEA. V was pared by 6 bases and J by 6 bases, with 18 bases between. CDR3 length: 13 residues. DNA of the CDR3: TGCAGCGTCGATGACGGGTTCAGGGGCGAGCAGTACTTC. It specifies CSVDDGFRGEQYF.

This clonotype occurred a few times. V is TRBV24-1 and J is TRBJ1-1; possible D gene TRBD1, 6 bases. Germline V gene sequence: CDR1 KGHDR, CDR2 SFDVKD. V was trimmed by 7 bases and J by 0 bases, leaving 38 bases between them. The CDR3 totals 23 residues. CDR3 sequence (DNA): TGTGCCACCAGCCATCCACCCGGTCGAGACAGGATGTCATCCCCTCCCCTGAACACTGAAGCTTTCTTT. Amino acid sequence: CATSHPPGRDRMSSPPLNTEAFF.

The chain combines TRBV5-5 with TRBJ2-3, with a weak D call TRBD1 (8 bases). Looked up from germline, CDR1 is SGHKS and CDR2 is YYEKEE (reference sequence). V lost 0 bases to trimming and J lost 2 bases, with 19 bases between them. The CDR3 consists of 18 residues. DNA of the CDR3: TGTGCCAGCAGCTTGGCGGACACAGGGGGGGGCCCCACAGATACGCAGTATTTT. Translation: CASSLADTGGGPTDTQYF.

V and J are TRBV10-2 and TRBJ2-7, with D maybe TRBD1 (5 bases). CDR1 is WSHSY, CDR2 SAAADI, per germline. Trimming shortened V by 11 bases and J by 0 bases, and 14 bases separated the two germline ends. The CDR3 length is 13 residues. The CDR3 region is CAAKGRNSYEQYF. The CDR3 coding sequence is TGCGCCGCCAAGGGGCGGAACTCCTACGAGCAGTACTTC.

This clonotype came up many times. The V call is TRBV29-1, the J call TRBJ1-2; D remains ambiguous. Germline V gives CDR1 SQVTM, CDR2 ANQGSEA. The CDR3 extends over 13 amino acids. V was trimmed by 7 bases and J by 0 bases, leaving 12 bases between them. CDR3 loop: CSAADPANYGYTF. CDR3 DNA: TGCAGCGCCGCAGATCCCGCTAACTATGGCTACACCTTC.

This clonotype was counted between two and nine times. The rearrangement links TRBV18 to TRBJ1-1; the D gene is possibly TRBD1 (6 bases). The germline V and J ends were trimmed by 2 bases and 5 bases, with 12 bases remaining between them. In germline, CDR1 is KGHSH, CDR2 LQKENI. This CDR3 is 14 amino acids long. CDR3 DNA: TGTGCCAGCTCACCAAAGGGGGGCGAGACTGAAGCTTTCTTT. Translated, it gives CASSPKGGETEAFF.

The V and J genes are TRBV3-1 and TRBJ2-7, with 7 bases matching TRBD1. V lost 1 base to trimming and J lost 8 bases; unmatched junction nucleotides: 5. Germline CDR1 reads LGHDT; CDR2 reads YNNKEL (reference sequence). The CDR3 has 13 residues. The CDR3 DNA reads as TGTGCCAGCAGCCAAGTGAGGGGGCCCCAGCAGTACTTC. As protein: CASSQVRGPQQYF.

The chain employs TRBV4-2 and TRBJ2-7; TRBD2 matches 14 bases. J lost 0 bases, V lost 10 bases, and 17 bases had no gene match. Germline V gene sequence: CDR1 LGHNA, CDR2 YNFKEQ. The CDR3 runs 19 residues. In nucleotides, the CDR3 is TGTGCCACCACCCAGACCGGGACTAGCGGGAGTAAGGGCTCCTACGAGCAGTACTTC. The encoded protein is CATTQTGTSGSKGSYEQYF.

This clonotype was counted a few times. The chain couples TRBV4-3 to TRBJ2-1; D remains ambiguous. Germline CDR1 and CDR2: LGHNA and YSLEER. The CDR3 has 16 amino acids. Trimming left V 1 base short and J 0 bases short, with 10 bases between. This chain's CDR3 is CASSQGRRASYNEQFF. The DNA of the CDR3 is TGCGCCAGCAGCCAAGGACGGCGAGCCTCCTACAATGAGCAGTTCTTC.